These 3 T cell receptor beta chains were sequenced from one sample in a study of OX40 agonist ivuxolimab in advanced cancers. Sequencing was performed with immunoSEQ multiplex PCR; in TCRdb, only in-frame clones are kept and a portion is missing. The table lists roughly 20,000 clones, just under 85% of them singletons. The material sequenced was CD4+ or CD8+ T cells sorted from blood, taken in a trial of the OX40 agonist ivuxolimab. The receptors originated from an adult with an advanced solid tumor such as melanoma, head and neck, liver or kidney cancer.

V is TRBV29-1 and J is TRBJ2-7; D call uncertain. Trimming left V 2 bases short and J 4 bases short, with 6 bases between. Per the germline V gene, CDR1 is SQVTM and CDR2 is ANQGSEA. The CDR3 runs 11 residues. The CDR3 here is CSVEKAYEQYF. In DNA form, the CDR3 reads TGCAGCGTTGAAAAAGCGTACGAGCAGTACTTC.

The chain couples TRBV7-6 to TRBJ2-3; D is uncertain. Trimming shortened V by 0 bases and J by 6 bases, and 10 bases separated the two germline ends. CDR3 length: 14 amino acids. CDR1 is SGHVS and CDR2 is FNYEAQ in the germline V gene. Here the CDR3 reads CASSLAAGMDTQYF. The CDR3 DNA follows: TGTGCCAGCAGCTTAGCGGCAGGAATGGATACGCAGTATTTT.

This clone has just a few counts. A read error likely explains this, since a far larger clone differs by one base. Other nucleotide sequences from this sample produce the same CDR3. The J gene is TRBJ2-7, the V gene TRBV5-4; D uncertain. V gave up 4 bases and J gave up 5 bases, with 13 bases separating them. There are 13 residues in the CDR3. Germline-derived CDR1 and CDR2 are SGHNT and YYREEE (reference sequence). In DNA, the CDR3 is TGTGCCAGCAGCCTTCAGAACCGGGACGAGCAGTACTTC. Translating gives CASSLQNRDEQYF.